This TCR beta chain was identified in a study of blood T cell repertoires in COVID-19. Methods used by the authors: Cell counts per sample came from amplifying reference gene primers. Data came from immunoSEQ multiplex PCR; TCRdb stores just in-frame clones and leaves some out. V, J and clone size derive from that table, while D and trimming were established from the DNA sequence. The sample records hundreds of thousands of clones, 75% to 90% being singletons. Followed over time, Seattle patients had been enrolled while infection was active. The V gene's germline CDR1 is SQVTM and CDR2 ANQGSEA. The V end was cut by 3 bases, the J end by 1 base, with 8 bases between. CDR3 length: 13 residues.

This chain uses TRBV29-1 with TRBJ2-3; D is possibly TRBD2 (5 bases). The TCR comes from a woman aged 70-85 years with COVID-19, enrolled during active disease. Sequenced sample: peripheral blood. CDR3 sequence (DNA): TGCAGCGTTGACTCGGAGGGCACAGATACGCAGTATTTT. It is translated as CSVDSEGTDTQYF.